Listed below are T cell receptor beta chains from one sample, sequenced in a study of patients and donors after allogeneic stem cell transplantation. Each CDR3 protein gets one entry after TCRdb re-called the RT-PCR reads with MiXCR. The profile shows 900,000 to 1,000,000 distinct CDR3 sequences, roughly 17% of them singletons. Sequencing was performed on blood, either unsorted or a sorted T cell fraction (not recorded which). The receptors originated from a human donor who was either an allogeneic HSCT recipient or a stem cell or donor lymphocyte infusion donor (not recorded which). It is not recorded whose cells these are; they may come from a transplant donor. The CDR3 runs from the conserved cysteine through the conserved F or W. The D gene is left open where the match is weak. Size is stated for part of the rows, as once, few or many counts, or as a class when the clone is expanded.

d_gene: .; j_gene: TRBJ1-2; len: 14; abundance: .; v_gene: TRBV20-1; CDR3aa: CSARDHLDLGGYTF; CDR3nt: TGCAGTGCTAGAGATCACCTCGACCTGGGAGGCTACACCTTC
d_gene: .; j_gene: TRBJ2-6; len: 13; abundance: few; v_gene: TRBV2; CDR3aa: CASTGSGANVLTF; CDR3nt: TGTGCCAGTACAGGGTCTGGGGCCAACGTCCTGACTTTC
d_gene: .; j_gene: TRBJ1-3; len: 16; abundance: few; v_gene: TRBV6-1; CDR3aa: CASSLTPTDSGNTIYF; CDR3nt: TGTGCCAGCAGTCTCACCCCGACGGACTCTGGAAACACCATATATTTT
d_gene: .; j_gene: TRBJ2-5; len: 16; abundance: .; v_gene: TRBV5-1; CDR3aa: CASSLSGRRGSETQYF; CDR3nt: TGCGCCAGCAGCTTGTCGGGACGCCGAGGAAGCGAGACCCAGTACTTC
d_gene: .; j_gene: TRBJ2-1; len: 12; abundance: .; v_gene: TRBV7-6; CDR3aa: CASSLQGAEQFF; CDR3nt: TGTGCCAGCAGTTTACAGGGAGCTGAGCAGTTCTTC
d_gene: .; j_gene: TRBJ1-1; len: 13; abundance: few; v_gene: TRBV12-3/TRBV12-4; CDR3aa: CASSNGRITEAFF; CDR3nt: TGTGCCAGCAGTAACGGACGTATCACTGAAGCTTTCTTT
d_gene: .; j_gene: TRBJ2-7; len: 16; abundance: .; v_gene: TRBV11-2; CDR3aa: CASSSPWREAPYEQYF; CDR3nt: TGTGCCAGCAGCTCCCCGTGGAGGGAGGCCCCCTACGAGCAGTACTTC
d_gene: .; j_gene: TRBJ2-7; len: 15; abundance: .; v_gene: TRBV25-1; CDR3aa: CASSESPGWPYEQYF; CDR3nt: TGTGCCAGCAGTGAATCTCCAGGGTGGCCCTACGAGCAGTACTTC
d_gene: TRBD2; j_gene: TRBJ2-6; len: 18; abundance: many; v_gene: TRBV4-1; CDR3aa: CASSQETSGSSGANVLTF; CDR3nt: TGCGCCAGCAGCCAAGAGACTAGCGGATCTTCTGGGGCCAACGTCCTGACTTTC
d_gene: .; j_gene: TRBJ2-3; len: 13; abundance: .; v_gene: TRBV20-1; CDR3aa: CSAPDGGTDTQYF; CDR3nt: TGCAGTGCCCCTGACGGGGGCACAGATACGCAGTATTTT
d_gene: TRBD1; j_gene: TRBJ2-1; len: 16; abundance: few; v_gene: TRBV5-6; CDR3aa: CASSGSYRGPYNEQFF; CDR3nt: TGTGCCAGCAGCGGGAGCTACAGGGGCCCCTACAATGAGCAGTTCTTC
d_gene: .; j_gene: TRBJ2-5; len: 15; abundance: few; v_gene: TRBV25-1; CDR3aa: CASSGIGLYQETQYF; CDR3nt: TGTGCCAGCAGTGGGATAGGTCTGTACCAAGAGACCCAGTACTTC
d_gene: TRBD2; j_gene: TRBJ2-5; len: 15; abundance: once; v_gene: TRBV9; CDR3aa: CASSARSPGRETQYF; CDR3nt: TGTGCCAGCAGCGCCCGGTCGCCCGGGAGGGAGACCCAGTACTTC
d_gene: TRBD2; j_gene: TRBJ2-5; len: 16; abundance: few; v_gene: TRBV3-1; CDR3aa: CASSPRLAGFQETQYF; CDR3nt: TGTGCCAGCAGCCCCAGACTAGCGGGATTTCAAGAGACCCAGTACTTC
d_gene: .; j_gene: TRBJ2-3; len: 17; abundance: .; v_gene: TRBV24-1; CDR3aa: CATSDFGGPIGTDTQYF; CDR3nt: TGTGCCACCAGTGATTTTGGAGGGCCGATTGGGACAGATACGCAGTATTTT
d_gene: .; j_gene: TRBJ2-3; len: 11; abundance: .; v_gene: TRBV10-3; CDR3aa: CAIRAGDTQYF; CDR3nt: TGTGCCATCAGGGCCGGAGATACGCAGTATTTT
d_gene: TRBD1; j_gene: TRBJ1-5; len: 16; abundance: .; v_gene: TRBV12-3/TRBV12-4; CDR3aa: CASSLSDRGLWQPQHF; CDR3nt: TGTGCCAGCAGTTTATCGGACAGGGGGCTTTGGCAGCCCCAGCATTTT
d_gene: TRBD1; j_gene: TRBJ2-3; len: 15; abundance: .; v_gene: TRBV6-1; CDR3aa: CASGAGQGSTDTQYF; CDR3nt: TGTGCCAGCGGGGCCGGACAGGGAAGTACAGATACGCAGTATTTT
d_gene: .; j_gene: TRBJ2-1; len: 17; abundance: few; v_gene: TRBV20-1; CDR3aa: CSARGRVRPLRPNEQFF; CDR3nt: TGCAGTGCTAGAGGACGGGTCCGGCCCTTACGTCCCAATGAGCAGTTCTTC
d_gene: .; j_gene: TRBJ2-1; len: 15; abundance: few; v_gene: TRBV5-6; CDR3aa: CASSPGQLGRNEQFF; CDR3nt: TGTGCCAGCAGCCCTGGTCAGTTGGGGAGGAATGAGCAGTTCTTC
d_gene: .; j_gene: TRBJ2-1; len: 14; abundance: few; v_gene: TRBV5-1; CDR3aa: CASSLATGRDEQFF; CDR3nt: TGCGCCAGCAGCTTGGCTACAGGGCGGGATGAGCAGTTCTTC
d_gene: .; j_gene: TRBJ1-2; len: 16; abundance: few; v_gene: TRBV4-2; CDR3aa: CASSQVRRGWRYGYTF; CDR3nt: TGTGCCAGCAGCCAAGTTCGGAGGGGTTGGCGGTATGGCTACACCTTC
d_gene: TRBD1; j_gene: TRBJ1-6; len: 15; abundance: .; v_gene: TRBV6-5; CDR3aa: CASSYSRQGGSPLHF; CDR3nt: TGTGCCAGCAGTTACTCTAGACAGGGAGGATCACCCCTCCACTTT
d_gene: TRBD2; j_gene: TRBJ2-7; len: 16; abundance: .; v_gene: TRBV10-3; CDR3aa: CAISEISGLAENEQYF; CDR3nt: TGTGCCATCAGTGAAATCTCGGGACTAGCGGAAAACGAGCAGTACTTC